The 32 T cell receptor beta chains below come from one sample, sequenced in a study of blood T cell repertoires in COVID-19. Profiled with immunoSEQ multiplex PCR; TCRdb holds only in-frame clones, not every one. The sample yields 50,000 to 65,000 clones, roughly 76% seen once. What was sequenced was peripheral blood. Receptors were obtained from a woman aged 55-69 years with acute or convalescent COVID-19.

The V call is TRBV28, the J call TRBJ1-1, with D tentatively TRBD1 (5 bases). Per the germline V gene, CDR1 is MDHEN and CDR2 is SYDVKM. V lost 8 bases to trimming and J lost 2 bases, with 12 bases between them. The CDR3 has 13 residues. This chain's CDR3 is CASRWGGNTEAFF. CDR3 in DNA: TGTGCCAGCCGTTGGGGGGGTAACACTGAAGCTTTCTTT.

In regard to this clone: Compared with germline, one end of the junction differs, possibly owing to a read error. The genes are TRBV7-2 and TRBJ2-1; 8 bases match TRBD1. This CDR3 contains 14 residues. CDR1 SGHTA and CDR2 FQGNSA come from the germline V gene. Here the CDR3 DNA reads TGTGCCAGCAGGCTGGACAGGGCGTACAAGGAGCAGTTCTTC. It encodes CASRLDRAYKEQFF.

This chain uses TRBV7-9 with TRBJ2-7, with 11 bases lining up with TRBD1. Germline V gene sequence: CDR1 SEHNR, CDR2 FQNEAQ (reference sequence). Trimming took 5 bases from V and 5 from J; bases not matched to a gene: 5. The CDR3 is 14 residues long. The CDR3 DNA reads as TGTGCCAGCAGCAATGGACAGGGGGCCCACGAGCAGTACTTC. Amino acid sequence: CASSNGQGAHEQYF.

The rearrangement links TRBV5-6 to TRBJ2-3, with TRBD2 matching 9 bases. The germline V gene has CDR1 SGHDT and CDR2 YYEEEE. V shed 4 bases and J 0 bases; nucleotides not matched to a gene: 12. This CDR3 spans 18 amino acids. As DNA, the CDR3 is TGTGCCAGCAGCCCCCACCGGGCGGGGGGGCCTAGCACAGATACGCAGTATTTT. Residues: CASSPHRAGGPSTDTQYF.

The chain links TRBV2 to TRBJ1-1; tentatively, D is TRBD1 (6 bases). The CDR3 is 13 residues long. Germline values: CDR1 SNHLY, CDR2 FYNNEI. Trimming cost V 7 bases and J 0 bases, with 9 bases left between them. CDR3: CASNGQMNTEAFF. Here the CDR3 DNA reads TGTGCCAGCAACGGACAGATGAACACTGAAGCTTTCTTT.

This clone was found a few times. V gene TRBV28 combines with J gene TRBJ1-4; TRBD1 matches 7 bases. The CDR3 is 14 amino acids. V trimming: 10 bases; J trimming: 6 bases; junction bases outside the gene matches: 11. Germline V lookup: CDR1 MDHEN, CDR2 SYDVKM. The CDR3 coding sequence is TGTGCCATTGCCCGACAGGGAGGTTATGAAAAACTGTTTTTT. This codes for CAIARQGGYEKLFF.

This clone has only one observation. This sequence joins TRBV5-8 and TRBJ1-1; perhaps TRBD1 as D (6 bases). Trimming took 0 bases from V and 0 from J, leaving 12 bases between them. The CDR3 runs 16 residues. Looked up from germline, CDR1 is SGHTS and CDR2 is YDEGEE. The CDR3 DNA reads as TGTGCCAGCAGCTTGGGACAGGCGACTATGAACACTGAAGCTTTCTTT. Amino acids: CASSLGQATMNTEAFF.

J is TRBJ1-1 and V is TRBV11-2; possibly TRBD1 for D (5 bases). The CDR3 runs to 15 residues. The germline V gene has CDR1 SGHAT and CDR2 FQNNGV. V shed 4 bases and J shed 5 bases, with 17 bases lying between them. CDR3 sequence (DNA): TGTGCCAGCAGCTCCTCTCCGAAGGGGCATACTGAAGCTTTCTTT. Translating gives CASSSSPKGHTEAFF.

V gene TRBV6-5 combines with J gene TRBJ1-1, with TRBD1 matching 12 bases. Germline V gene data show CDR1 as MNHEY and CDR2 as SVGAGI. Losses at the gene ends were 6 bases for V and 6 bases for J; bases not matched to a gene: 8. This CDR3 has 15 residues. CDR3: CASSDPGQGAAEAFF. CDR3 DNA: TGTGCCAGCAGCGACCCGGGACAGGGGGCGGCTGAAGCTTTCTTT.

The chain couples TRBV5-6 to TRBJ1-5; no reliable D call. CDR3 length: 14 amino acids. V was pared by 1 base and J by 5 bases, with 10 bases between. Germline V gene sequence: CDR1 SGHDT, CDR2 YYEEEE. DNA of the CDR3: TGTGCCAGCAGCTTGTTTTCTCTAGATCAGCCCCAGCATTTT. Translated: CASSLFSLDQPQHF.

The sample holds one count of this clone. The chain uses TRBV19 and TRBJ1-1, with 7 bases that match TRBD1. Germline CDR1 reads LNHDA; CDR2 reads SQIVND (reference sequence). The ends lost 2 bases at V and 10 bases at J; junction bases unmatched: 10. CDR3 length: 14 residues. CDR3 protein: CASSISAGTVGAFF. As DNA, the CDR3 is TGTGCCAGTAGTATATCCGCCGGGACAGTAGGAGCTTTCTTT.

V usage is TRBV5-1 and J usage is TRBJ2-7, with TRBD2 identical over 10 bases. Germline loops: CDR1 SGHRS, CDR2 YFSETQ. V shed 1 base and J 3 bases; nucleotides not matched to a gene: 1. The CDR3 covers 14 residues. In nucleotides, the CDR3 is TGCGCCAGCAGCTTGACTAGCGGGAACTACGAGCAGTACTTC. This translates into CASSLTSGNYEQYF.

The chain joins TRBV6-5 to TRBJ1-4, with D maybe TRBD1 (6 bases). With 3 bases removed from V and 4 bases from J, the gap between germline ends came to 12 bases. The CDR3 covers 15 residues. CDR1 and CDR2 (germline): MNHEY, SVGAGI. The CDR3 protein is CASSYQTGINEKLFF. Here the CDR3 DNA reads TGTGCCAGCAGTTATCAGACAGGAATTAATGAAAAACTGTTTTTT.

CDR3 nucleotides: TGTGCCAGCACCCAGAGGGTGGCCACCAACACTGAAGCTTTCTTT. Its protein product is CASTQRVATNTEAFF. The rearrangement joins TRBV6-6 to TRBJ1-1; no clear D gene. The germline V and J ends were trimmed by 7 bases and 2 bases, with 17 bases remaining between them. The CDR3 loop spans 15 amino acids. Germline lookup yields CDR1 MNHNY and CDR2 SVGAGI (reference sequence).

The chain carries TRBV7-8 and TRBJ2-7, with a weak D call TRBD2 (5 bases). CDR3 size: 16 residues. Looked up from germline, CDR1 is SGHVS and CDR2 is FQNEAQ. The germline V and J ends were trimmed by 4 bases and 7 bases, with 23 bases remaining between them. Here the CDR3 DNA reads TGTGCCAGCAGCTCCTTAGGACTTCAGTCAGCCGGGGAGCAGTACTTC. Its translation: CASSSLGLQSAGEQYF.

The chain has TRBV29-1 and TRBJ2-1; 7 bases fit TRBD2. The CDR3 extends over 16 amino acids. J was trimmed by 1 base and V by 6 bases; bases with no gene match: 12. Germline-derived CDR1 and CDR2 are SQVTM and ANQGSEA. In DNA form, the CDR3 reads TGCAGCGTGAACCAGGGAGGTAGCGGGTCCTACAATGAGCAGTTCTTC. Encoded protein: CSVNQGGSGSYNEQFF.

This chain uses TRBV9 with TRBJ2-1; TRBD1 matches 7 bases. V lost 3 bases and J lost 7; bases outside the gene matches: 10. This CDR3 contains 15 residues. CDR1 and CDR2 from the germline V gene are SGDLS and YYNGEE. The CDR3 DNA sequence: TGTGCCAGCAGCGCCGGGGACAGCACATCGAATGAGCAGTTCTTC. It encodes CASSAGDSTSNEQFF.

The rearrangement joins TRBV3-1 (or the pseudogene TRBV3-2) to TRBJ2-6; the D gene is possibly TRBD2 (7 bases). V lost 4 bases and J lost 0, with 16 bases in between. CDR1 and CDR2 (germline): LGHDT, YNNKEL (reference sequence). The CDR3 totals 18 residues. DNA of the CDR3: TGTGCCAGCAGCCCGGAGGGGGGGGCCCTCTCTGGGGCCAACGTCCTGACTTTC. Translating gives CASSPEGGALSGANVLTF.

The rearrangement uses TRBV7-8 and TRBJ1-5, with D unresolved. This CDR3 contains 15 residues. With 5 bases removed from V and 4 bases from J, the gap between germline ends came to 15 bases. Per the germline V gene, CDR1 is SGHVS and CDR2 is FQNEAQ. CDR3 loop: CASSPTPIGNQPQHF. CDR3 in DNA: TGTGCCAGCAGCCCGACACCCATCGGAAATCAGCCCCAGCATTTT.

The chain uses TRBV3-1 (or the pseudogene TRBV3-2) and TRBJ2-7, with TRBD2 identical over 12 bases. V was pared by 2 bases and J by 3 bases, with 2 bases of the junction left unmatched. Germline V gene lookup returns CDR1 LGHDT and CDR2 YNNKEL (reference sequence). This CDR3 region has 15 residues. CDR3 nucleotide sequence: TGTGCCAGCAGCCAACGACTAGCGGGAGACTACGAGCAGTACTTC. Amino acid sequence: CASSQRLAGDYEQYF.

V gene TRBV9 combines with J gene TRBJ1-4; D is unclear. The CDR3 runs to 15 residues. CDR1 SGDLS and CDR2 YYNGEE come from the germline V gene. Between the trimmed V and J ends, which lost 0 bases and 3 bases, there was a span of 9 bases. CDR3 in DNA: TGTGCCAGCAGCGTAGCGGGAGGAGCTAATGAAAAACTGTTTTTT. It specifies CASSVAGGANEKLFF.

V and J are TRBV28 and TRBJ2-1; the D gene is possibly TRBD2 (6 bases). V lost 7 bases to trimming and J lost 0 bases, with 13 bases between them. The germline CDR1 and CDR2 sequences are MDHEN and SYDVKM. The CDR3 is 15 residues long. CDR3 bases: TGTGCCAGCACCATGGGGGGAAGCTCCTACAATGAGCAGTTCTTC. Residues: CASTMGGSSYNEQFF.

V gene TRBV5-4 combines with J gene TRBJ2-5; D remains unclear. Germline V gene sequence: CDR1 SGHNT, CDR2 YYREEE (reference sequence). The V gene lost 0 bases and the J gene lost 3 bases, with 6 bases spanning the gap. This CDR3 has 13 amino acids. This CDR3 reads CASSLDTEETQYF. CDR3 nucleotide sequence: TGTGCCAGCAGCTTGGACACAGAAGAGACCCAGTACTTC.

This chain uses TRBV6-6 with TRBJ2-7; TRBD1 matches at 7 bases. This CDR3 has 15 residues. After removal of 8 bases from V and 6 bases from J, the junction contained 16 bases not matched to a gene. Germline V gives CDR1 MNHNY, CDR2 SVGAGI (reference sequence). CDR3 amino acids: CASSPGGALSGEQYF. Here the CDR3 DNA reads TGTGCCAGCTCTCCAGGGGGTGCTCTCTCTGGCGAGCAGTACTTC.

This sequence joins TRBV2 and TRBJ2-7; perhaps TRBD2 as D (7 bases). There are 17 residues in the CDR3. The ends were cut back, 2 bases at V and 2 bases at J, with 19 bases in the middle. Germline CDR1 SNHLY, CDR2 FYNNEI. The CDR3 is CASSEPLRGEGTYEQYF. Here the CDR3 DNA reads TGTGCCAGCAGTGAACCCCTGAGGGGGGAGGGCACCTACGAGCAGTACTTC. The full variable domain, completed using reference TRBV2 and TRBJ2-7, is EPEVTQTPSHQVTQMGQEVILRCVPISNHLYFYWYRQILGQKVEFLVSFYNNEISEKSEIFDDQFSVERPDGSNFTLKIRSTKLEDSAMYFCASSEPLRGEGTYEQYFGPGTRLTVT.

This clone was seen more than once but under ten times. This same CDR3 is encoded by further DNA sequences in the sample. This rearrangement joins TRBV21-1 to TRBJ1-5; TRBD1 reflects the table's D call only, with no check against the DNA. TRBV21-1 is a listed pseudogene. CDR3 size: 16 residues. CDR3 residues: CASSSRDSLGNQPQHF. In nucleotides, the CDR3 is TGTGCCAGCAGCAGTCGGGACAGCCTGGGCAATCAGCCCCAGCATTTT.

The chain joins TRBV19 to TRBJ1-5, with a weak D call TRBD1 (5 bases). V shed 7 bases and J shed 5 bases, with 18 bases lying between them. CDR1 is LNHDA and CDR2 is SQIVND in the germline V gene (reference sequence). The CDR3 is 15 amino acids. This chain's CDR3 is CASTAGWFRDQPQHF. The CDR3 DNA reads TGTGCCAGTACCGCAGGGTGGTTTAGGGATCAGCCCCAGCATTTT.

This clone was counted a few times. The chain carries TRBV6-1 and TRBJ1-2, with 7 nucleotides matching TRBD1. Germline V lookup: CDR1 MNHNS, CDR2 SASEGT. This CDR3 has 17 amino acids. V shed 1 base, J shed 1 base, and the junction held 9 bases outside the gene matches. In DNA form, the CDR3 reads TGTGCCAGCAGTGAAGATGTCAGGGGGTATTTTAACTATGGCTACACCTTC. Residues: CASSEDVRGYFNYGYTF.

The gene calls are TRBV6-5 and TRBJ2-1; TRBD2 agrees at 7 bases. Trimming took 8 bases from V and 5 from J; bases not matched to a gene: 3. CDR1 is MNHEY and CDR2 is SVGAGI in the germline V gene. The CDR3 has 12 residues. CDR3 loop: CASRTSHNEQFF. CDR3 bases: TGTGCCAGCCGGACTAGTCACAATGAGCAGTTCTTC.

The chain recombines TRBV29-1 with TRBJ1-2; D possibly corresponds to TRBD1 (6 bases). The CDR3 sequence is 14 residues long. Trimming stripped 5 bases from V and 0 bases from J, with 13 bases between. Germline V gene sequence: CDR1 SQVTM, CDR2 ANQGSEA. DNA of the CDR3: TGCAGCGTTCCCCCAGGGGCAGCTAACTATGGCTACACCTTC. It is translated as CSVPPGAANYGYTF.

This chain connects TRBV18 to TRBJ1-1, with D possibly matching TRBD1 (5 bases). V lost 4 bases and J lost 1, with 7 bases in between. This CDR3 comprises 13 residues. Germline values: CDR1 KGHSH, CDR2 LQKENI. The CDR3 coding sequence is TGTGCCAGCTCACAAGACAGGAACACTGAAGCTTTCTTT. Its translation: CASSQDRNTEAFF.

The rearrangement links TRBV9 to TRBJ1-3; D gene uncertain. This CDR3 is 15 amino acids long. Trimming left V 0 bases short and J 0 bases short, with 7 bases between. Germline CDR1 is SGDLS and CDR2 is YYNGEE. The DNA of the CDR3 is TGTGCCAGCAGCGTAGGTTCGTACTCTGGAAACACCATATATTTT. This gives the protein CASSVGSYSGNTIYF.